Reported below is one T cell receptor beta chain. Its binding antigen is unknown. No qualities accompany the bases; no much larger clone lies one base away. The data were taken from a study of blood T cell repertoires in COVID-19 (dated by TCRdb to 2020 to 2021). Turning to the overall study: Collaborator samples came from the United States, Italy and Spain and covered acute and convalescent phases of COVID-19. The prospective study material was composed of cDNA or gDNA derived from T cells, B-cell-depleted T cells, or PBMCs. Subjects who had been exposed to COVID-19, were actively infected with it, or had recovered from it provided the deeply sampled blood TCRbeta repertoires that made up the dataset. The repertoires were released in a freely available public database meant as a resource for research on the immune response to SARS-CoV-2. Samples came from the ongoing ImmuneRACE study (first 160 participants) plus 1,254 subjects from 6 global collaborators. The sample metadata nearly always contained a de-identified subject ID, COVID-19 status, age in years and sex. HLA class I and class II types, where available, came from metadata supplied by the sample provider rather than from assay-based typing. Broad study findings and their caveats: The amount of clinical and demographic metadata varied by source and participant and was provided uncurated.

Between the V and J ends, shortened by 0 bases and 2 bases respectively, the junction contains 15 bases. The CDR3 spans 17 residues, from the cysteine through the phenylalanine. This entry keeps only the CDR3 DNA: 51 bases, framed from base 1. The germline V gene encodes CDR1 SGHNT and CDR2 YENEEA. TCRbeta CDR3 regions were amplified from genomic DNA using the immunoSEQ Assay, a bias-controlled multiplex PCR. The paper's processing steps were these. The number of nucleated cells in each sample was estimated by amplification of reference gene primers within the assay. Sequence reads were collapsed and filtered to measure the absolute abundance of every unique TCRbeta CDR3 rearrangement. Productive Simpson clonality was computed per sample as the square root of Simpson's diversity index over productive rearrangements. The table was pulled from immuneACCESS by TCRdb, which kept in-frame rearrangements only. Such tables lose some clones; where checked, under half of the loss comes from unresolved V genes, and the rest has no known cause. V and J calls and clone size follow that table, whereas D and trimming were derived from the DNA. Here the sample has over 120,000 clones; about 80% occur a single time. 9.2% of the sample comes from the top ten.

In the prospective study, participants were about 18 to 100 years old, resided in about two dozen geographic areas of the United States, and were enrolled through a virtual design. Cohort assignment in the prospective study relied on participant-reported clinical history from a screening survey and a study questionnaire. Recovered participants in ImmuneRACE Cohort 3 were defined as having two consecutive negative NP/OP PCR tests, clearance from a healthcare professional, or resolution of symptoms. In the prospective study, mobile phlebotomists collected whole blood, serum and a nasopharyngeal or oropharyngeal swab from each participant. Participants in the prospective study had the option to provide additional blood draws and questionnaires over a roughly 2-month period. Blood samples from the prospective study were shipped frozen or at room temperature prior to DNA extraction.

Material for sequencing was PBMCs or T cells enriched from blood (not recorded which). Rearrangement joined TRBV11-3 to TRBJ2-3, with TRBD2 perhaps the D gene, on 6 matching bases. The sequence was obtained from a man between 50 and 59 years old who had recovered from COVID-19. The CDR3 region has the sequence CASSLECGGWDTDTQYF. In nucleotide form, the sequence is TGTGCCAGCAGCTTAGAATGTGGGGGGTGGGACACAGATACGCAGTATTTT.